This record covers a single T cell receptor (beta chain). Its specificity is not known. TCRdb itself ran the 5' RACE reads through MiXCR, one entry per CDR3 protein. Among about 520,000 distinct CDR3 sequences listed, roughly a fifth were seen once. This record belongs to a study of identical twins. Study-wide points: Invariant cells of the MAIT and iNKT types might have partly distorted the zero-insertion analyses.

These sequences were also reported in another study, on T cells expressing NK-cell markers. This second report adds: HCMV serostatus: seven of eight sequenced donors positive, one negative.

Sequenced sample: CD4+ T cells sorted from blood. The sequence was collected from a woman younger than 35 in good health.

The CDR3: CATSRDWEGYEQYF. CDR3 nucleotides: TGTGCCACCAGCAGAGATTGGGAGGGCTACGAGCAGTACTTC. V usage is TRBV15 and J usage is TRBJ2-7; 7 bases match TRBD2. Germline V gene data show CDR1 as LNHNV and CDR2 as YYDKDF (reference sequence). This CDR3 has 14 residues. V was pared by 0 bases and J by 3 bases, with 2 bases of the junction left unmatched.